The 29 T cell receptor beta chains presented below share a single source sample, sequenced in a study of cytomegalovirus exposure and HLA in healthy donors. In the PCR, 60 Vbeta and 13 Jbeta primers were used. Using immunoSEQ multiplex PCR, the repertoire was profiled, and TCRdb retains in-frame clones only, with some absent. The data hold fewer than 200,000 clones, with more than 75% observed a single time. Specimen: PBMCs. These receptors all come from a man younger than 35 in good health and CMV-seropositive.

For the CDR3, the DNA is TGTGCCAGCAGCCGCCCGGCGACTAGAAAAAACATTCAGTACTTC. It specifies CASSRPATRKNIQYF. The chain employs TRBV5-6 and TRBJ2-4; possibly TRBD2 for D (6 bases). The CDR3 is 15 amino acids. V lost 4 bases, J lost 4 bases, and 15 bases lay in between. The germline V gene encodes CDR1 SGHDT and CDR2 YYEEEE. The full variable domain, with the rest looked up from reference TRBV5-6 and TRBJ2-4, is DAGVTQSPTHLIKTRGQQVTLRCSPKSGHDTVSWYQQALGQGPQFIFQYYEEEERQRGNFPDRFSGHQFPNYSSELNVNALLLGDSALYLCASSRPATRKNIQYFGAGTRLSVL.

The chain is built from TRBV11-2 and TRBJ2-1; weak D call: TRBD1 (5 bases). Germline V lookup: CDR1 SGHAT, CDR2 FQNNGV. The CDR3 length is 11 residues. V dropped 3 bases and J dropped 11 bases, with 8 bases sitting between them. The CDR3 coding sequence is TGTGCCAGCAGCTTTCAGGGTAAGCAGTTCTTC. As protein: CASSFQGKQFF.

V usage is TRBV6-5 and J usage is TRBJ2-3, with a tentative D call TRBD1 (5 bases). The CDR3 runs to 16 residues. Trimming took 0 bases from V and 0 from J, leaving 10 bases between them. The V gene's germline CDR1 is MNHEY and CDR2 SVGAGI. CDR3 region: CASSYSRQMSTDTQYF. CDR3 in DNA: TGTGCCAGCAGTTACTCGCGACAGATGAGCACAGATACGCAGTATTTT.

This clone was counted a single time. The chain is built from TRBV12-5 and TRBJ1-6, with D hard to call. CDR1 is LGHNT, CDR2 FRNRAP, per germline. CDR3 length: 15 amino acids. The ends were cut back, 7 bases at V and 0 bases at J, with 10 bases in the middle. CDR3 region: CASARGDSYNSPLHF. The CDR3 DNA follows: TGTGCTAGTGCCCGAGGCGACTCCTATAATTCACCCCTCCACTTT. Drawing the rest from reference TRBV12-5 and TRBJ1-6, the complete variable domain is DARVTQTPRHKVTEMGQEVTMRCQPILGHNTVFWYRQTMMQGLELLAYFRNRAPLDDSGMPKDRFSAEMPDATLATLKIQPSEPRDSAVYFCASARGDSYNSPLHFGNGTRLTVT.

The table lists this clone with a count of one. This chain uses TRBV5-1 with TRBJ2-1; D may be TRBD2 (6 bases). Germline loops: CDR1 SGHRS, CDR2 YFSETQ. The CDR3 consists of 13 residues. Trimming cost V 0 bases and J 7 bases, with 8 bases left between them. CDR3 region: CASSLDLANEQFF. The CDR3 nucleotides are TGCGCCAGCAGCTTGGATCTAGCGAATGAGCAGTTCTTC.

The rearrangement joins TRBV5-4 to TRBJ2-7; D is perhaps TRBD1 (6 bases). CDR3 length: 16 residues. Trimming stripped 5 bases from V and 5 bases from J, with 23 bases between. Germline-derived CDR1 and CDR2 are SGHNT and YYREEE (reference sequence). The CDR3 here is CASSYWGMRGSNEQYF. The CDR3 bases are TGTGCCAGCAGTTATTGGGGGATGAGGGGGAGCAACGAGCAGTACTTC.

CDR3: CASSCPTGVENYGYTF. The CDR3 DNA reads as TGTGCCAGCAGCTGCCCGACAGGGGTTGAAAACTATGGCTACACCTTC. The rearrangement joins TRBV7-3 to TRBJ1-2; 8 nucleotides line up with TRBD1. Germline V gene lookup returns CDR1 SGHTA and CDR2 FQGTGA. This CDR3 comprises 16 residues. The ends lost 4 bases at V and 2 bases at J; junction bases unmatched: 9.

On this clone: This sample also contains other DNA sequences that code for the same CDR3. This chain joins TRBV6-5 and TRBJ2-5, with TRBD2 identical over 7 bases. Per the germline V gene, CDR1 is MNHEY and CDR2 is SVGAGI. The CDR3 has 14 amino acids. V dropped 0 bases and J dropped 5; count of bases not matched to a gene: 3. The CDR3 region has the DNA TGTGCCAGCAGTTACTCGGGGGGGAGGGAGACCCAGTACTTC. This codes for CASSYSGGRETQYF.

The chain couples TRBV5-1 to TRBJ2-4; TRBD2 agrees at 10 bases. The CDR3 runs 18 residues. Trimming removed 2 bases from V and 2 bases from J; junction bases left unmatched: 10. The germline gives CDR1 SGHRS, CDR2 YFSETQ. In DNA form, the CDR3 reads TGCGCCAGCAGCTTAGCCGGGACTAGCGCCGCGACCAAAAACATTCAGTACTTC. Its protein is CASSLAGTSAATKNIQYF.

The J gene is TRBJ2-5, the V gene TRBV5-5; TRBD2 agrees at 10 bases. Germline values: CDR1 SGHKS, CDR2 YYEKEE (reference sequence). This CDR3 has 16 residues. Trimming removed 2 bases from V and 0 bases from J; junction bases left unmatched: 4. The CDR3 sequence: CASSFASGGYQETQYF. The CDR3 coding sequence is TGTGCCAGCAGCTTCGCTAGCGGGGGATACCAAGAGACCCAGTACTTC.

V is TRBV6-1 and J is TRBJ1-1, with D tentatively TRBD1 (5 bases). The CDR3 has 12 residues. Germline values: CDR1 MNHNS, CDR2 SASEGT. With 8 bases removed from V and 2 bases from J, the gap between germline ends came to 9 bases. The CDR3 sequence is CASPGLNTEAFF. In DNA form, the CDR3 reads TGTGCCAGCCCGGGACTCAACACTGAAGCTTTCTTT.

The chain combines TRBV4-3 with TRBJ2-3; weak D call: TRBD1 (5 bases). This CDR3 region has 19 residues. Germline V gene lookup returns CDR1 LGHNA and CDR2 YSLEER. V was shortened by 0 bases and J by 3 bases, with 22 bases between the two germline ends. The CDR3 coding sequence is TGCGCCAGCAGCCAAGATTTGGGGCTTACAGCGAGGACAACAGATACGCAGTATTTT. Translated, it gives CASSQDLGLTARTTDTQYF.

This clone occurred once. The rearrangement uses TRBV4-3 and TRBJ1-5, with a tentative D call TRBD1 (5 bases). V dropped 2 bases and J dropped 3 bases, with 8 bases sitting between them. Germline CDR1 reads LGHNA; CDR2 reads YSLEER. The CDR3 extends over 14 amino acids. The CDR3 region is CASSQTGYNQPQHF. CDR3 nucleotide sequence: TGCGCCAGCAGCCAAACAGGTTACAATCAGCCCCAGCATTTT.

The rearrangement links TRBV19 to TRBJ1-6, with a weak D call TRBD1 (6 bases). V was pared by 2 bases and J by 13 bases, with 15 bases between. The CDR3 has 14 amino acids. Germline lookup yields CDR1 LNHDA and CDR2 SQIVND (reference sequence). The CDR3 region is CASSILGGREPLHF. The CDR3 DNA reads TGTGCCAGTAGTATATTAGGGGGTAGAGAGCCCCTCCACTTT.

Concerning this clone itself: The junction differs from germline at one of its ends, possibly a read error. The chain employs TRBV4-3 and TRBJ1-1; possibly TRBD1 for D (6 bases). Germline V gene data show CDR1 as LGHNA and CDR2 as YSLEER. The CDR3 consists of 12 residues. The CDR3 nucleotides read TGCGCCAGCAGCCAAGATGGCAGGGGCGCAATTTTT. Protein sequence: CASSQDGRGAIF.

The chain employs TRBV6-1 and TRBJ1-4; D not resolved. This CDR3 contains 15 residues. Trimming shortened V by 7 bases and J by 5 bases, and 17 bases separated the two germline ends. Germline V gives CDR1 MNHNS, CDR2 SASEGT. CDR3 nucleotides: TGTGCCAGCATTACGCTCCCGGGTCCCAATGAAAAACTGTTTTTT. Its translation: CASITLPGPNEKLFF.

The chain employs TRBV2 and TRBJ1-6; the D is unclear. Germline CDR1 is SNHLY and CDR2 is FYNNEI. The CDR3 runs to 15 residues. With 4 bases removed from V and 2 bases from J, the gap between germline ends came to 9 bases. The CDR3 reads CASSVETPYNSPLHF. For the CDR3, the DNA is TGTGCCAGCAGTGTGGAGACGCCCTATAATTCACCCCTCCACTTT.

Turning to this clone: The sample holds other DNA sequences that translate to the same CDR3. This rearrangement joins TRBV4-1 to TRBJ1-4, with D perhaps TRBD1 (6 bases). Per the germline V gene, CDR1 is MGHRA and CDR2 is YSYEKL. CDR3 length: 15 amino acids. V lost 4 bases and J 8 bases, leaving 17 bases between the germline ends. CDR3 protein: CASSPNQGLGEKLFF. The CDR3 coding sequence is TGCGCCAGCAGCCCAAACCAGGGGCTTGGGGAAAAACTGTTTTTT.

The gene calls are TRBV6-5 and TRBJ2-7; 8 nucleotides align to TRBD1. Germline CDR1 MNHEY, CDR2 SVGAGI. The CDR3 sequence is 14 residues long. The junction had 7 bases not matched to a gene; V was cut back by 6 bases and J by 3 bases. The CDR3 sequence: CASSRDRLFYEQYF. CDR3 nucleotide sequence: TGTGCCAGCAGCCGGGACAGGCTTTTCTACGAGCAGTACTTC.

The genes are TRBV5-1 and TRBJ2-3; 12 bases line up with TRBD2. Looked up from germline, CDR1 is SGHRS and CDR2 is YFSETQ. The length of the CDR3 is 16 residues. Unmatched junction bases numbered 6, after V lost 1 base and J lost 6 bases. The CDR3 nucleotides read TGCGCCAGCAGCTTGTCTAGCGGGGGGGCCCCGGATACGCAGTATTTT. This encodes CASSLSSGGAPDTQYF.

V and J are TRBV14 and TRBJ2-7; TRBD1 matches 7 bases. CDR3 length: 15 amino acids. V was pared by 4 bases and J by 4 bases, with 10 bases of the junction left unmatched. Germline-derived CDR1 and CDR2 are SGHDN and FVKESK. The DNA for the CDR3 is TGTGCCAGCAGCCCATCGACAGGGTTCGGATACGAGCAGTACTTC. It yields the protein CASSPSTGFGYEQYF.

The rearrangement links TRBV7-8 to TRBJ1-1, with D unclear. The CDR3 has 15 amino acids. V gave up 5 bases and J gave up 0 bases, with 13 bases separating them. Germline CDR1 SGHVS, CDR2 FQNEAQ. In nucleotides, the CDR3 is TGTGCCAGCAGCCCCGAGCGGTTTATGAACACTGAAGCTTTCTTT. It codes for CASSPERFMNTEAFF. The full variable domain, its missing parts supplied by reference TRBV7-8 and TRBJ1-1, is GAGVSQSPRYKVAKRGQDVALRCDPISGHVSLFWYQQALGQGPEFLTYFQNEAQLDKSGLPSDRFFAERPEGSVSTLKIQRTQQEDSAVYLCASSPERFMNTEAFFGQGTRLTVV.

The CDR3 sequence is CATSRPGTGSVETQYF. CDR3 coding DNA: TGTGCCACCAGCAGGCCAGGGACAGGCTCGGTAGAGACCCAGTACTTC. The V gene is TRBV15, the J gene TRBJ2-5; TRBD1 aligns across 8 bases. Germline V gene lookup returns CDR1 LNHNV and CDR2 YYDKDF (reference sequence). V lost 3 bases and J lost 4; bases outside the gene matches: 10. The CDR3 has 16 amino acids.

The V and J genes are TRBV14 and TRBJ1-2; perhaps TRBD1 as D (6 bases). The CDR3 length is 14 residues. Looked up from germline, CDR1 is SGHDN and CDR2 is FVKESK. The germline V and J ends were trimmed by 4 bases and 2 bases, with 11 bases remaining between them. The CDR3 DNA is TGTGCCAGCAGCCCCGGCCAGGGGAACTATGGCTACACCTTC. This sequence encodes CASSPGQGNYGYTF.

J is TRBJ1-1 and V is TRBV2, with D possibly matching TRBD1 (5 bases). Trimming stripped 0 bases from V and 6 bases from J, with 8 bases between. The CDR3 covers 13 residues. Per germline, CDR1 SNHLY and CDR2 FYNNEI. The CDR3 loop is CASSEAGGAEAFF. CDR3 nucleotides: TGTGCCAGCAGTGAAGCGGGGGGAGCTGAAGCTTTCTTT.

The chain couples TRBV6-1 to TRBJ2-1; 7 nucleotides align to TRBD2. Unmatched junction bases numbered 3, after V lost 2 bases and J lost 2 bases. This CDR3 is built from 15 residues. CDR1 is MNHNS and CDR2 is SASEGT in the germline V gene. Here the CDR3 DNA reads TGTGCCAGCAGTGAATCTGGGGGGGCCTACAATGAGCAGTTCTTC. The encoded protein is CASSESGGAYNEQFF.

Turning to this clone: Other nucleotide sequences in the sample specify the same CDR3. This sequence joins TRBV30 and TRBJ2-7, with a tentative D call TRBD2 (6 bases). CDR3 length: 18 residues. Germline V CDR1 and CDR2: GTSNPN, SVGIG (reference sequence). The V and J ends lost 2 bases and 5 bases respectively, with 28 bases between them. The CDR3 protein is CAWSKGSGLDSYFHEQYF. In DNA, the CDR3 is TGTGCCTGGAGTAAGGGCTCGGGACTGGACTCTTATTTCCACGAGCAGTACTTC.

This chain uses TRBV5-1 with TRBJ2-7, with D possibly TRBD2 on 5 matching bases. CDR1 is SGHRS, CDR2 YFSETQ, per germline. This CDR3 comprises 13 residues. The V gene lost 3 bases and the J gene lost 2 bases, with 9 bases spanning the gap. This chain's CDR3 is CASSSGLTYEQYF. CDR3 bases: TGCGCCAGCAGCTCCGGACTGACCTACGAGCAGTACTTC.

This rearrangement joins TRBV7-8 to TRBJ2-1; no clear D gene. Germline CDR1 SGHVS, CDR2 FQNEAQ. The CDR3 spans 15 residues. V shed 1 base and J shed 2 bases, with 9 bases lying between them. CDR3 residues: CASSLGPSAYNEQFF. Here the CDR3 DNA reads TGTGCCAGCAGCTTAGGGCCGTCTGCCTACAATGAGCAGTTCTTC.